This entry lists 30 T cell receptor beta chains sequenced from one sample in a study of cytomegalovirus exposure and HLA in healthy donors. Primers for the PCR totalled 60 Vbeta and 13 Jbeta. Profiled with immunoSEQ multiplex PCR; TCRdb holds only in-frame clones, not every one. The table includes about 150,000 clones, roughly 70% detected once. The sequencing input was PBMCs. Source of these receptors: a woman between 18 and 29 years old in good health and CMV-seropositive.

Only one count was recorded for this clone. The CDR3 spells CASSVSGRGTDTQYF. Here the CDR3 DNA reads TGTGCCAGCAGCGTATCCGGGAGGGGGACAGATACGCAGTATTTT. The J gene is TRBJ2-3, the V gene TRBV5-6; TRBD2 aligns across 8 bases. The germline gives CDR1 SGHDT, CDR2 YYEEEE. The CDR3 consists of 15 residues. J lost 3 bases, V lost 4 bases, and 7 bases had no gene match.

This clone was seen just once. The genes are TRBV27 and TRBJ2-7, with 9 bases matching TRBD2. The germline V gene encodes CDR1 MNHEY and CDR2 SMNVEV (reference sequence). V lost 5 bases to trimming and J lost 2 bases; unmatched junction nucleotides: 4. The CDR3 length is 14 residues. The CDR3 bases are TGTGCCAGCAGTCGACGACTAGCGGCCTACGAGCAGTACTTC. Translated, it gives CASSRRLAAYEQYF.

The chain is built from TRBV29-1 and TRBJ2-3; D perhaps matches TRBD1 (6 bases). V was trimmed by 7 bases and J by 7 bases, leaving 18 bases between them. Germline lookup yields CDR1 SQVTM and CDR2 ANQGSEA. This CDR3 has 13 residues. CDR3: CSESGELINTQYF. The CDR3 DNA reads as TGCAGCGAGTCAGGGGAACTGATTAATACGCAGTATTTT.

J is TRBJ1-2 and V is TRBV7-9, with TRBD1 matching 11 bases. The trim removed 4 bases at V and 6 bases at J, leaving 10 bases unmatched. The CDR3 covers 16 residues. Germline lookup yields CDR1 SEHNR and CDR2 FQNEAQ (reference sequence). For the CDR3, the DNA is TGTGCCAGCAGCTCAAGGACAGGGGGCGATCTAGATGGCTACACCTTC. It is translated as CASSSRTGGDLDGYTF. The full variable domain, rest sourced from reference TRBV7-9 and TRBJ1-2, is DTGVSQNPRHKITKRGQNVTFRCDPISEHNRLYWYRQTLGQGPEFLTYFQNEAQLEKSRLLSDRFSAERPKGSFSTLEIQRTEQGDSAMYLCASSSRTGGDLDGYTFGSGTRLTVV.

This sequence joins TRBV7-2 and TRBJ1-6; possibly TRBD1 for D (5 bases). This CDR3 comprises 13 residues. Germline V gene lookup returns CDR1 SGHTA and CDR2 FQGNSA. V was cut by 7 bases and J by 7 bases, with 11 bases left in between. In DNA, the CDR3 is TGTGCCAGCACTGATCCAGGGAATTCACCCCTCCACTTT. Amino acids: CASTDPGNSPLHF. Combining the CDR3 with reference TRBV7-2 and TRBJ1-6 gives the whole variable domain GAGVSQSPSNKVTEKGKDVELRCDPISGHTALYWYRQSLGQGLEFLIYFQGNSAPDKSGLPSDRFSAERTGGSVSTLTIQRTQQEDSAVYLCASTDPGNSPLHFGNGTRLTVT.

This clone was picked up a small number of times. The chain recombines TRBV6-5 with TRBJ2-1; 7 nucleotides line up with TRBD2. The germline V gene has CDR1 MNHEY and CDR2 SVGAGI. Trimming at V came to 6 bases and at J to 7 bases, leaving 12 bases not matched to a gene. The CDR3 runs 15 residues. The CDR3 here is CASRGGPWPGNEQFF. The CDR3 DNA sequence: TGTGCCAGCAGGGGAGGGCCCTGGCCCGGTAATGAGCAGTTCTTC.

The CDR3 sequence: CASSLEQGSPLHF. In DNA, the CDR3 is TGTGCCAGCAGCTTAGAACAGGGGTCACCCCTCCACTTT. This chain joins TRBV7-2 and TRBJ1-6; 7 bases are shared with TRBD1. The CDR3 contains 13 residues. V shed 1 base, J shed 10 bases, and the junction held 1 base outside the gene matches. CDR1 is SGHTA, CDR2 FQGNSA, per germline.

This chain uses TRBV6-5 with TRBJ2-2; D might be TRBD2 (5 bases). The germline gives CDR1 MNHEY, CDR2 SVGAGI. The germline V and J ends were trimmed by 3 bases and 4 bases, with 9 bases remaining between them. This CDR3 region has 14 residues. The DNA of the CDR3 is TGTGCCAGCAGTTATCGGCTAGCCACCGGGGAGCTGTTTTTT. This codes for CASSYRLATGELFF.

This chain's CDR3 is CASSLKVAGGPHEQFF. CDR3 in DNA: TGTGCCAGCAGCTTAAAGGTGGCGGGGGGGCCCCATGAGCAGTTCTTC. The V call is TRBV7-8, the J call TRBJ2-1; 9 nucleotides line up with TRBD2. This CDR3 contains 16 residues. The trim removed 2 bases at V and 8 bases at J, leaving 10 bases unmatched. Per germline, CDR1 SGHVS and CDR2 FQNEAQ.

This clone came up a few times. This chain joins TRBV7-9 and TRBJ1-2, with 7 bases matching TRBD1. The V segment lost 3 bases and the J segment 3 bases; nucleotides outside the gene matches: 4. The CDR3 is 14 residues long. Per germline, CDR1 SEHNR and CDR2 FQNEAQ (reference sequence). CDR3: CASSLQGGDYGYTF. For the CDR3, the DNA is TGTGCCAGCAGCTTGCAGGGGGGTGACTATGGCTACACCTTC.

V usage is TRBV6-5 and J usage is TRBJ1-4; tentatively, D is TRBD1 (6 bases). V was clipped by 6 bases and J by 4 bases, with 15 bases between them. The CDR3 contains 15 residues. Germline V lookup: CDR1 MNHEY, CDR2 SVGAGI. The CDR3 bases are TGTGCCAGCAGGAAATACAGGGAATTTAATGAAAAACTGTTTTTT. It is translated as CASRKYREFNEKLFF.

This clone was observed once. The chain recombines TRBV5-1 with TRBJ2-1; 11 nucleotides match TRBD1. The CDR3 has 13 amino acids. Looked up from germline, CDR1 is SGHRS and CDR2 is YFSETQ. V lost 7 bases to trimming and J lost 9 bases; unmatched junction nucleotides: 6. DNA of the CDR3: TGCGCCAGCGAAGGACAGGGGGCGAGTGAGCAGTTCTTC. This codes for CASEGQGASEQFF.

CDR3 sequence: CASSEAQGQGGNTDTQYF. Here the CDR3 DNA reads TGTGCCAGCAGTGAAGCGCAGGGACAGGGGGGGAACACAGATACGCAGTATTTT. The J gene is TRBJ2-3, the V gene TRBV6-1; 11 nucleotides agree with TRBD1. The germline V gene encodes CDR1 MNHNS and CDR2 SASEGT. The CDR3 runs 18 residues. V gave up 0 bases and J gave up 2 bases; unmatched junction bases: 7.

The chain carries TRBV15 and TRBJ1-1, with D hard to call. Germline V gene lookup returns CDR1 LNHNV and CDR2 YYDKDF (reference sequence). This CDR3 contains 11 residues. The V end lost 4 bases, the J end lost 4 bases, and 4 bases lay between the germline ends. The CDR3 sequence: CATSTGTEAFF. CDR3 DNA: TGTGCCACCAGCACGGGCACTGAAGCTTTCTTT.

This clone was picked up a small number of times. This chain connects TRBV14 to TRBJ1-4; D possibly corresponds to TRBD1 (5 bases). The CDR3 loop spans 15 amino acids. CDR1 is SGHDN, CDR2 FVKESK, per germline. V lost 0 bases to trimming and J lost 4 bases, with 9 bases between them. This CDR3 is CASSQDWQGNEKLFF. For the CDR3, the DNA is TGTGCCAGCAGCCAAGATTGGCAGGGTAATGAAAAACTGTTTTTT.

The chain recombines TRBV6-5 with TRBJ1-2; possibly TRBD1 for D (5 bases). The germline V and J ends were trimmed by 3 bases and 4 bases, with 15 bases remaining between them. The germline CDR1 and CDR2 sequences are MNHEY and SVGAGI. The length of the CDR3 is 15 residues. The CDR3 spells CASSYGPGDLYGYTF. The CDR3 coding sequence is TGTGCCAGCAGTTATGGTCCGGGGGATCTCTATGGCTACACCTTC.

The rearrangement joins TRBV28 to TRBJ2-7, with no clear D. The CDR3 spans 14 residues. Trimming removed 6 bases from V and 2 bases from J, with 14 bases in between. Germline V lookup: CDR1 MDHEN, CDR2 SYDVKM. CDR3 nucleotides: TGTGCCAGCAGCCCTCCGGGTTACACCTACGAGCAGTACTTC. Its protein is CASSPPGYTYEQYF.

The chain carries TRBV28 and TRBJ2-1; the match to TRBD2 covers 7 bases. V lost 7 bases to trimming and J lost 0 bases; unmatched junction nucleotides: 9. CDR3 length equals 16 residues. The germline CDR1 and CDR2 sequences are MDHEN and SYDVKM. The CDR3: CASTSGGPSSYNEQFF. CDR3 DNA sequence: TGTGCCAGCACTTCGGGGGGACCCAGCTCCTACAATGAGCAGTTCTTC. Full variable domain (remainder filled in from reference TRBV28 and TRBJ2-1): DVKVTQSSRYLVKRTGEKVFLECVQDMDHENMFWYRQDPGLGLRLIYFSYDVKMKEKGDIPEGYSVSREKKERFSLILESASTNQTSMYLCASTSGGPSSYNEQFFGPGTRLTVL.

This chain uses TRBV5-4 with TRBJ2-5; the match to TRBD1 covers 7 bases. The V gene end was trimmed by 5 bases and the J gene end by 0 bases; junction bases not matched to a gene: 7. The germline V gene has CDR1 SGHNT and CDR2 YYREEE (reference sequence). The CDR3 consists of 15 residues. The CDR3 nucleotides read TGTGCCAGCAGAACCGACAGGGTCAACCAAGAGACCCAGTACTTC. Its translation is CASRTDRVNQETQYF.

The rearrangement links TRBV19 to TRBJ2-3; D is perhaps TRBD2 (7 bases). The germline V and J ends were trimmed by 6 bases and 3 bases, with 10 bases remaining between them. Germline assignment: CDR1 LNHDA and CDR2 SQIVND (reference sequence). The length of the CDR3 is 13 residues. Here the CDR3 DNA reads TGTGCCAGTAGGGCGGGGGCGACAGATACGCAGTATTTT. The encoded protein is CASRAGATDTQYF.

The rearrangement links TRBV6-1 to TRBJ2-3, with no clear D. V lost 2 bases, J lost 1 base, and 4 bases lay in between. The CDR3 runs 13 residues. In germline, CDR1 is MNHNS, CDR2 SASEGT. DNA of the CDR3: TGTGCCAGCAGTGAACGCGGCACAGATACGCAGTATTTT. Translating gives CASSERGTDTQYF.

The J gene is TRBJ2-2, the V gene TRBV4-2; D may be TRBD2 (6 bases). The germline V gene encodes CDR1 LGHNA and CDR2 YNFKEQ. This CDR3 is built from 14 residues. V was shortened by 10 bases and J by 1 base, with 13 bases between the two germline ends. CDR3 in DNA: TGTGCCACTACCGACGGGAGGAACACCGGGGAGCTGTTTTTT. Encoded protein: CATTDGRNTGELFF.

This clone came up a few times. The sample carries other DNA sequences with the same CDR3. V usage is TRBV18 and J usage is TRBJ1-6; the D gene is possibly TRBD1 (5 bases). The CDR3 spans 14 residues. Germline V lookup: CDR1 KGHSH, CDR2 LQKENI. V lost 3 bases and J lost 4, with 7 bases in between. DNA for the CDR3: TGTGCCAGCTCACCCGCAGGGTATAATTCACCCCTCCACTTT. Protein product: CASSPAGYNSPLHF.

CDR3 bases: TGTGCCAGCAGCCCCCGGACAGAAAGCACAGATACGCAGTATTTT. Its translation is CASSPRTESTDTQYF. The chain employs TRBV7-3 and TRBJ2-3, with D possibly matching TRBD1 (6 bases). Germline values: CDR1 SGHTA, CDR2 FQGTGA. Trimming left V 5 bases short and J 0 bases short, with 12 bases between. The CDR3 is made up of 15 amino acids.

CDR3: CASRPRGQGEYGYTF. CDR3 DNA: TGTGCCAGCAGACCCCGCGGACAGGGGGAGTATGGCTACACCTTC. The chain is built from TRBV6-6 and TRBJ1-2; 10 bases align to TRBD1. The trim removed 6 bases at V and 5 bases at J, leaving 9 bases unmatched. Germline V gene lookup returns CDR1 MNHNY and CDR2 SVGAGI (reference sequence). The CDR3 has 15 amino acids.

This chain connects TRBV9 to TRBJ2-7; D possibly corresponds to TRBD2 (7 bases). The V end was cut by 4 bases, the J end by 0 bases, with 17 bases between. The CDR3 extends over 16 amino acids. The germline gives CDR1 SGDLS, CDR2 YYNGEE. CDR3 in DNA: TGTGCCAGCAGCTCCGACGGGGGGCTCAGCTCCTACGAGCAGTACTTC. It yields the protein CASSSDGGLSSYEQYF.

The V and J genes are TRBV2 and TRBJ2-7; 7 bases map to TRBD1. This CDR3 contains 14 residues. J lost 0 bases, V lost 3 bases, and 2 bases had no gene match. Germline CDR1 SNHLY, CDR2 FYNNEI. For the CDR3, the DNA is TGTGCCAGCAGTGACGGGACAGTCTCCTACGAGCAGTACTTC. Translating it yields CASSDGTVSYEQYF.

This clone turned up a few times. The chain recombines TRBV5-4 with TRBJ2-7, with 11 bases matching TRBD1. Germline V gene data show CDR1 as SGHNT and CDR2 as YYREEE (reference sequence). The CDR3 is 14 residues long. Germline trimming cut 4 bases from V and 6 bases from J; bases unmatched to any gene: 6. CDR3: CASSLSGTGGEQYF. In DNA, the CDR3 is TGTGCCAGCAGCCTCTCCGGGACAGGGGGCGAGCAGTACTTC.

As regards this clone: Germline is not matched at one junction end, which may reflect a read error. The chain links TRBV7-8 to TRBJ2-5, with 7 bases aligning to TRBD2. The germline V gene encodes CDR1 SGHVS and CDR2 FQNEAQ. The CDR3 sequence is 16 residues long. The DNA for the CDR3 is TGTGCCAGCAGTTTAGCAGGGTCCAGCGGGGTTGAGACCCAGTACTTC. Translating it yields CASSLAGSSGVETQYF.

The genes are TRBV10-3 and TRBJ1-5; TRBD1 aligns across 7 bases. The CDR3 covers 15 residues. The germline V gene encodes CDR1 ENHRY and CDR2 SYGVKD. Germline trimming cut 3 bases from V and 2 bases from J; bases unmatched to any gene: 4. CDR3 bases: TGTGCCATCAGTGAAACTACAGGGGGCAATCAGCCCCAGCATTTT. Translated: CAISETTGGNQPQHF.